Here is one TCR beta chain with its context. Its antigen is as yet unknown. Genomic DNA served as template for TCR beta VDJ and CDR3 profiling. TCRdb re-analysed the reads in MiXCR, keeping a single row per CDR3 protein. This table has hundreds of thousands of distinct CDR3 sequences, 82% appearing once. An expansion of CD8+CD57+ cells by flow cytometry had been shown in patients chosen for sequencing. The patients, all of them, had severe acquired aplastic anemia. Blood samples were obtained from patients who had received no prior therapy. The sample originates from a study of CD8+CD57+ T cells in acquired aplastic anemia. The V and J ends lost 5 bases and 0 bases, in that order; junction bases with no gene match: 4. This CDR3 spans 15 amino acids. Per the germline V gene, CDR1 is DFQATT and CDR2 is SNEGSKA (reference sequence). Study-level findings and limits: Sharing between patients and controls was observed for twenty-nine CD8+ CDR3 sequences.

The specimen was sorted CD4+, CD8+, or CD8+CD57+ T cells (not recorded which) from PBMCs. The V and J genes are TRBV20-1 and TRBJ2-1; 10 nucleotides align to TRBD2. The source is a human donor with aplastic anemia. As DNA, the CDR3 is TGCAGTGCTCCCCTAGCGGGGGTCTCCTACAATGAGCAGTTCTTC. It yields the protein CSAPLAGVSYNEQFF.